These 27 T cell receptor beta chains originate from one sample sequenced in a study of blood T cell repertoires in COVID-19. Produced via immunoSEQ multiplex PCR; TCRdb's table is partial and in-frame only. The table has a few hundred thousand clones, 92% seen once; the top ten hold less than 20%. Source material: PBMCs or T cells enriched from blood (not recorded which). The origin of the receptors is a woman under 40 who had recovered from COVID-19.

J is TRBJ2-7 and V is TRBV20-1; D unresolved. The CDR3 loop spans 11 amino acids. The germline V and J ends were trimmed by 4 bases and 2 bases, with 6 bases remaining between them. Germline V CDR1 and CDR2: DFQATT, SNEGSKA (reference sequence). The DNA for the CDR3 is TGCAGTGCTAACCAGGCCTACGAGCAGTACTTC. Its protein product is CSANQAYEQYF.

The chain uses TRBV9 and TRBJ2-7; D ambiguous. CDR1 and CDR2 (germline): SGDLS, YYNGEE. The CDR3 is made up of 14 amino acids. V was clipped by 4 bases and J by 0 bases, with 11 bases between them. The CDR3 region has the DNA TGTGCCAGCAGCCGACACGTCAGCTCCTACGAGCAGTACTTC. Encoded protein: CASSRHVSSYEQYF.

The chain has TRBV27 and TRBJ2-7; D call uncertain. The CDR3 sequence is 14 residues long. Trimming took off 6 bases at V and 0 bases at J, with 12 bases between the two ends. Germline assignment: CDR1 MNHEY and CDR2 SMNVEV (reference sequence). The CDR3 sequence is CASSPMMSSYEQYF. CDR3 bases: TGTGCCAGCAGCCCCATGATGAGCTCCTACGAGCAGTACTTC.

The chain is built from TRBV2 and TRBJ2-1, with TRBD2 identical over 7 bases. Germline V gene lookup returns CDR1 SNHLY and CDR2 FYNNEI. The length of the CDR3 is 14 residues. V shed 5 bases, J shed 6 bases, and the junction held 7 bases outside the gene matches. CDR3 protein: CASSRASGFNEQFF. CDR3 bases: TGTGCCAGCAGTCGGGCTAGCGGATTCAATGAGCAGTTCTTC.

The J gene is TRBJ2-1, the V gene TRBV15; weak D call: TRBD2 (5 bases). V lost 3 bases, J lost 0 bases, and 9 bases lay in between. This CDR3 is 15 amino acids long. The V gene's germline CDR1 is LNHNV and CDR2 YYDKDF (reference sequence). CDR3 DNA sequence: TGTGCCACCAGCAGCGGGGATAGCTCCTACAATGAGCAGTTCTTC. It translates to CATSSGDSSYNEQFF.

V gene TRBV7-2 combines with J gene TRBJ2-5; TRBD2 matches 7 bases. V was pared by 5 bases and J by 5 bases, with 8 bases of the junction left unmatched. CDR3 length: 14 residues. The germline gives CDR1 SGHTA, CDR2 FQGNSA. DNA of the CDR3: TGTGCCAGCAGCCCGGGGGGACCGATGGAGACCCAGTACTTC. It encodes CASSPGGPMETQYF.

The rearrangement links TRBV28 to TRBJ2-5; a weak D match, TRBD2 (7 bases). V dropped 6 bases and J dropped 2 bases, with 22 bases sitting between them. The germline gives CDR1 MDHEN, CDR2 SYDVKM. This CDR3 is 17 amino acids long. The CDR3 loop reads CASRSPLGGGLQETQYF. CDR3 DNA: TGTGCCAGCAGATCCCCCCTAGGGGGGGGATTACAAGAGACCCAGTACTTC.

V usage is TRBV28 and J usage is TRBJ1-5, with TRBD1 matching over 9 bases. The CDR3 contains 17 residues. Germline loops: CDR1 MDHEN, CDR2 SYDVKM. J was trimmed by 11 bases and V by 5 bases; bases with no gene match: 19. CDR3 nucleotides: TGTGCCAGCAGTACAGCCGGACAGGGGTCTCCTATCATGGCCCAGCATTTT. Protein: CASSTAGQGSPIMAQHF.

The genes are TRBV24-1 and TRBJ2-1; D might be TRBD2 (6 bases). The V and J ends lost 4 bases and 7 bases respectively, with 10 bases between them. This CDR3 comprises 13 residues. From germline, CDR1 is KGHDR and CDR2 SFDVKD. The CDR3 here is CATSDPGLNEQFF. The CDR3 DNA sequence: TGTGCCACCAGTGACCCGGGACTGAATGAGCAGTTCTTC.

V gene TRBV12-3 or TRBV12-4 combines with J gene TRBJ1-3, with D unresolved. V was trimmed by 7 bases and J by 3 bases, leaving 10 bases between them. There are 13 residues in the CDR3. CDR3 coding DNA: TGTGCCAGCAATATTCTAGGTGGAAACACCATATATTTT. This encodes CASNILGGNTIYF.

V gene TRBV6-5 combines with J gene TRBJ2-7; 11 bases are shared with TRBD2. Germline V gene data show CDR1 as MNHEY and CDR2 as SVGAGI. There are 13 residues in the CDR3. After removal of 8 bases from V and 4 bases from J, the junction contained 4 bases not matched to a gene. CDR3 nucleotides: TGTGCCAGCGGCTTAGCGGGAGGGTACGAGCAGTACTTC. Its translation: CASGLAGGYEQYF.

CDR3 region: CAIGRGSNEKLFF. CDR3 DNA sequence: TGTGCCATTGGTAGGGGGAGTAATGAAAAACTGTTTTTT. V and J are TRBV10-3 and TRBJ1-4; TRBD1 is a possible D gene (6 bases). Trimming cost V 9 bases and J 4 bases, with 12 bases left between them. The CDR3 loop spans 13 amino acids. The V gene's germline CDR1 is ENHRY and CDR2 SYGVKD.

The V gene is TRBV3-1 (or the pseudogene TRBV3-2), the J gene TRBJ2-2; D may be TRBD2 (5 bases). V was shortened by 1 base and J by 5 bases, with 20 bases between the two germline ends. The germline V gene has CDR1 LGHDT and CDR2 YNNKEL (reference sequence). The length of the CDR3 is 18 residues. The CDR3 DNA sequence: TGTGCCAGCAGCCAAGTCTCCCAGGTGCTAGCTGGGACCGGGGAGCTGTTTTTT. This sequence encodes CASSQVSQVLAGTGELFF.

The chain couples TRBV28 to TRBJ2-6; D is unclear. CDR1 is MDHEN and CDR2 is SYDVKM in the germline V gene. Trimming removed 5 bases from V and 0 bases from J, with 8 bases in between. The CDR3 is 15 amino acids. CDR3: CASSGTVSGANVLTF. CDR3 nucleotides: TGTGCCAGCAGTGGTACAGTCTCTGGGGCCAACGTCCTGACTTTC.

The chain couples TRBV7-8 to TRBJ2-7; D is possibly TRBD1 (6 bases). The CDR3 loop spans 10 amino acids. Germline assignment: CDR1 SGHVS and CDR2 FQNEAQ. The CDR3 reads CARGTYEQYF. As DNA, the CDR3 is TGTGCAAGGGGGACCTACGAGCAGTACTTC.

The chain uses TRBV7-9 and TRBJ1-6; the match to TRBD1 covers 8 bases. Germline V gives CDR1 SEHNR, CDR2 FQNEAQ (reference sequence). This CDR3 region has 14 residues. With V trimmed by 5 bases and J by 10 bases, 7 bases remained unmatched. The CDR3 loop is CASSLDRVVSPLHF. The CDR3 nucleotides are TGTGCCAGCAGCCTGGACAGGGTAGTATCACCCCTCCACTTT.

The chain has TRBV28 and TRBJ1-6; D might be TRBD1 (6 bases). From germline, CDR1 is MDHEN and CDR2 SYDVKM. V was cut by 6 bases and J by 9 bases, with 12 bases left in between. The CDR3 is made up of 13 amino acids. The CDR3 here is CASRDSWISPLHF. DNA for the CDR3: TGTGCCAGCAGGGACAGCTGGATTTCACCCCTCCACTTT.

The gene calls are TRBV19 and TRBJ1-5, with 7 bases lining up with TRBD1. The junction had 4 bases not matched to a gene; V was cut back by 8 bases and J by 3 bases. The CDR3 has 13 amino acids. CDR1 and CDR2 (germline): LNHDA, SQIVND (reference sequence). In nucleotides, the CDR3 is TGTGCCAGTCGACAGGGAATCAATCAGCCCCAGCATTTT. Translated: CASRQGINQPQHF. Variable domain in full (rest from reference TRBV19 and TRBJ1-5): DGGITQSPKYLFRKEGQNVTLSCEQNLNHDAMYWYRQDPGQGLRLIYYSQIVNDFQKGDIAEGYSVSREKKESFPLTVTSAQKNPTAFYLCASRQGINQPQHFGDGTRLSIL.

This chain connects TRBV11-2 to TRBJ2-3, with 11 bases matching TRBD2. Germline V lookup: CDR1 SGHAT, CDR2 FQNNGV. After removal of 5 bases from V and 6 bases from J, the junction contained 7 bases not matched to a gene. The CDR3 is 15 residues long. The CDR3: CASSPLAGGQDTQYF. CDR3 sequence (DNA): TGTGCCAGCAGCCCGTTAGCGGGGGGGCAGGATACGCAGTATTTT.

The genes are TRBV28 and TRBJ2-5, with D possibly being TRBD1 (6 bases). CDR1 is MDHEN and CDR2 is SYDVKM in the germline V gene. This CDR3 comprises 16 residues. Trimming pared 1 base from V and 1 base from J, leaving 13 bases between. CDR3 amino acids: CASSLYVQGTQETQYF. The CDR3 coding sequence is TGTGCCAGCAGTTTATATGTTCAGGGGACCCAAGAGACCCAGTACTTC.

The chain joins TRBV11-3 to TRBJ2-2, with a tentative D call TRBD2 (6 bases). The CDR3 spans 16 residues. V lost 6 bases to trimming and J lost 2 bases, with 16 bases between them. Germline values: CDR1 SGHNT, CDR2 YENEEA. The CDR3 sequence is CASSVAAGTNTGELFF. CDR3 in DNA: TGTGCCAGCAGTGTAGCAGCGGGCACCAACACCGGGGAGCTGTTTTTT.

This chain connects TRBV7-2 to TRBJ2-7; perhaps TRBD1 as D (6 bases). Germline V gene lookup returns CDR1 SGHTA and CDR2 FQGNSA. CDR3 length equals 14 residues. V lost 3 bases, J lost 5 bases, and 14 bases lay in between. CDR3 DNA: TGTGCCAGCAGCTTCATAGGGGGTTTCGACGAGCAGTACTTC. Its protein product is CASSFIGGFDEQYF.

The chain uses TRBV4-3 and TRBJ1-6; D is unresolved. V shed 8 bases and J shed 0 bases, with 8 bases lying between them. The CDR3 length is 14 residues. Germline-derived CDR1 and CDR2 are LGHNA and YSLEER. The DNA of the CDR3 is TGCGCCAGCTCGGGGAGCTCCTATAATTCACCCCTCCACTTT. It translates to CASSGSSYNSPLHF.

The chain joins TRBV28 to TRBJ2-4; 10 bases are shared with TRBD1. The germline V gene encodes CDR1 MDHEN and CDR2 SYDVKM. The CDR3 consists of 16 residues. J was trimmed by 0 bases and V by 7 bases; bases with no gene match: 6. The chain's CDR3 is CASTTTGGKAKNIQYF. CDR3 sequence (DNA): TGTGCCAGCACCACGACAGGGGGCAAAGCCAAAAACATTCAGTACTTC.

The gene calls are TRBV6-1 and TRBJ1-6; D unresolved. V lost 1 base to trimming and J lost 10 bases, with 14 bases between them. Per germline, CDR1 MNHNS and CDR2 SASEGT. The CDR3 consists of 15 residues. DNA for the CDR3: TGTGCCAGCAGTGAAGTGGCCCCGACTTTATCACCCCTCCACTTT. Its translation: CASSEVAPTLSPLHF.

V is TRBV6-5 and J is TRBJ2-7; D might be TRBD2 (5 bases). Germline CDR1 and CDR2: MNHEY and SVGAGI. Trimming left V 7 bases short and J 1 base short, with 14 bases between. This CDR3 contains 14 residues. DNA of the CDR3: TGTGCCAGCAACGGGGTTGGGGTATCCTACGAGCAGTACTTC. Translated, it gives CASNGVGVSYEQYF.

The V call is TRBV6-1, the J call TRBJ2-7, with D possibly being TRBD2 (5 bases). The germline V gene encodes CDR1 MNHNS and CDR2 SASEGT. Trimming pared 3 bases from V and 5 bases from J, leaving 11 bases between. CDR3 length equals 13 residues. The CDR3 DNA reads as TGTGCCAGCAGTGATTGGGCTAGCAACGAGCAGTACTTC. Amino acids: CASSDWASNEQYF.